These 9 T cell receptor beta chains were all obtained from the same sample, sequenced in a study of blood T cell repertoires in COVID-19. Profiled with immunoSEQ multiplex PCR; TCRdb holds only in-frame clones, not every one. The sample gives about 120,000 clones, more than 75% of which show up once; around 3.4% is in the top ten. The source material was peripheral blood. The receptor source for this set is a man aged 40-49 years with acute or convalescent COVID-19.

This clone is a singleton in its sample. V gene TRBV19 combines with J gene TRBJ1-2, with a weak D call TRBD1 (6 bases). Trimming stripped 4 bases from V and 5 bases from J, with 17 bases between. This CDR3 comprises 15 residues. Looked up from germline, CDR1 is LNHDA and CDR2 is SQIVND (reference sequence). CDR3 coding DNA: TGTGCCAGTAGTACGGACCCGACAGGAAAGTATGGCTACACCTTC. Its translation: CASSTDPTGKYGYTF.

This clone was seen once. CDR3 bases: TGCAGCGTTGAATCGGGACAGGGGAAGGAACTGTTTTTT. Amino acid sequence: CSVESGQGKELFF. The chain is built from TRBV29-1 and TRBJ1-4, with 10 bases fitting TRBD1. J lost 12 bases, V lost 2 bases, and 6 bases had no gene match. The CDR3 is made up of 13 amino acids. CDR1 SQVTM and CDR2 ANQGSEA come from the germline V gene.

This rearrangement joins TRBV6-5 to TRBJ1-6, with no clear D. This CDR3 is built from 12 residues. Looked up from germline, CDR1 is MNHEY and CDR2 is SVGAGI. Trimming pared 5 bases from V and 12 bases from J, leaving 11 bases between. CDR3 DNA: TGTGCCAGCAGTAGACCCAGCGGACCCCTCCACTTT. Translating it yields CASSRPSGPLHF.

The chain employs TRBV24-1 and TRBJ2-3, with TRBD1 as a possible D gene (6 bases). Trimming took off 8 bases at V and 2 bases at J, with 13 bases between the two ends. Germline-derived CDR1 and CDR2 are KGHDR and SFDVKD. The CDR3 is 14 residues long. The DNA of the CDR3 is TGTGCCACCATAAATGGACAGTTCACAGATACGCAGTATTTT. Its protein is CATINGQFTDTQYF.

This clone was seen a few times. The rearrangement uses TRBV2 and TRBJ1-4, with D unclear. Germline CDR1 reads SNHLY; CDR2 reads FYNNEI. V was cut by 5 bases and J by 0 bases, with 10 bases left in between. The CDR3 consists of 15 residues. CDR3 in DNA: TGTGCCAGCAGTTGGGCCCCTTCAACTAATGAAAAACTGTTTTTT. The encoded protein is CASSWAPSTNEKLFF.

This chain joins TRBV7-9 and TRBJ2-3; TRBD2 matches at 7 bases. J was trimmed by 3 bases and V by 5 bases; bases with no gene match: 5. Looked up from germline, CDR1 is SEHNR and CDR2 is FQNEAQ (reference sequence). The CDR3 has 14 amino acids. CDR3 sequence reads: CASSPGLSTDTQYF. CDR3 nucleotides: TGTGCCAGCAGCCCGGGACTATCAACAGATACGCAGTATTTT.

The CDR3 spells CASSLDSNIQYF. CDR3 nucleotides: TGTGCCAGCAGTTTAGATTCTAACATTCAGTACTTC. This chain links TRBV12-3 or TRBV12-4 with TRBJ2-4; no definite D call. The V gene lost 1 base and the J gene lost 7 bases, with 5 bases spanning the gap. This CDR3 spans 12 amino acids.

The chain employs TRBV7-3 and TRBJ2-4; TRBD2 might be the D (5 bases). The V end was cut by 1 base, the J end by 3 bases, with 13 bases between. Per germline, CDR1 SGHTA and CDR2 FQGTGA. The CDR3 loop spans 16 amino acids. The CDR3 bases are TGTGCCAGCAGCTTAATTGAGGGATCCGTCAAAAACATTCAGTACTTC. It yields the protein CASSLIEGSVKNIQYF.

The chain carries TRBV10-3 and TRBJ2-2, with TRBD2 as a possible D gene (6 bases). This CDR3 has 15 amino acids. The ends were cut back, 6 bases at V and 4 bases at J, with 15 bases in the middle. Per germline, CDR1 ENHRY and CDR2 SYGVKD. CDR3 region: CAISQGLRGTGELFF. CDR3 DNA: TGTGCCATCAGCCAGGGACTGAGGGGCACCGGGGAGCTGTTTTTT.